Below, 13 T cell receptor beta chains from the same sample are listed, as sequenced in a study of blood T cell repertoires in COVID-19. Method: immunoSEQ multiplex PCR; TCRdb's copy keeps in-frame clones and lacks some. The table lists about 120,000 clones, less than 90% of them singletons. Material: peripheral blood. These receptors were obtained from a man older than 75 with acute or convalescent COVID-19.

V gene TRBV2 combines with J gene TRBJ1-3; possible D gene TRBD1, 5 bases. The germline V and J ends were trimmed by 7 bases and 4 bases, with 11 bases remaining between them. The CDR3 has 13 amino acids. Looked up from germline, CDR1 is SNHLY and CDR2 is FYNNEI. CDR3 loop: CASTRAGGNTIYF. CDR3 sequence (DNA): TGTGCCAGCACTAGGGCAGGGGGAAACACCATATATTTT.

The chain joins TRBV3-1 (or the pseudogene TRBV3-2) to TRBJ2-2, with 8 bases aligning to TRBD2. The trim removed 6 bases at V and 3 bases at J, leaving 6 bases unmatched. Germline values: CDR1 LGHDT, CDR2 YNNKEL (reference sequence). The CDR3 spans 15 residues. The CDR3 reads CASRPGTRDTGELFF. For the CDR3, the DNA is TGTGCCAGCAGACCCGGGACTAGGGACACCGGGGAGCTGTTTTTT.

The J gene is TRBJ1-2, the V gene TRBV28, with 11 bases that match TRBD1. Germline V gene lookup returns CDR1 MDHEN and CDR2 SYDVKM. This CDR3 region has 17 residues. After removal of 10 bases from V and 2 bases from J, the junction contained 15 bases not matched to a gene. This CDR3 is CATYWDRGNVFNYGYTF. The CDR3 region has the DNA TGTGCCACCTACTGGGACAGGGGGAATGTTTTCAACTATGGCTACACCTTC.

This clone was picked up one time. The CDR3 DNA follows: TGTGCCAGCAGTGTTTTAAGACGGACAGGGGCCAACTCTGGAAACACCATATATTTT. Residues: CASSVLRRTGANSGNTIYF. The chain employs TRBV2 and TRBJ1-3; 9 bases fit TRBD1. V shed 4 bases, J shed 0 bases, and the junction held 13 bases outside the gene matches. The germline gives CDR1 SNHLY, CDR2 FYNNEI. The length of the CDR3 is 19 residues.

This clone was seen only a few times. V is TRBV21-1 and J is TRBJ2-1; TRBD2 reflects the table's D call only, with no check against the DNA. TRBV21-1 is termed a pseudogene. The CDR3 extends over 17 amino acids. The CDR3 sequence is CASSRTIAGGSYNEQFF. CDR3 coding DNA: TGTGCCAGCAGCAGGACGATAGCGGGGGGGTCCTACAATGAGCAGTTCTTC.

The CDR3 loop is CASSYGLAVTGELFF. The CDR3 bases are TGTGCCAGCAGCTACGGACTAGCGGTCACCGGGGAGCTGTTTTTT. V is TRBV7-3 and J is TRBJ2-2; 10 nucleotides line up with TRBD2. The CDR3 sequence is 15 residues long. With V trimmed by 4 bases and J by 4 bases, 3 bases remained unmatched. Germline V gene data show CDR1 as SGHTA and CDR2 as FQGTGA.

V gene TRBV9 combines with J gene TRBJ1-4; possible D gene TRBD1, 5 bases. V lost 0 bases and J lost 3, with 12 bases in between. The CDR3 runs to 16 residues. Germline CDR1 and CDR2: SGDLS and YYNGEE. The CDR3 loop is CASSVDQGGANEKLFF. CDR3 in DNA: TGTGCCAGCAGCGTAGATCAGGGCGGGGCTAATGAAAAACTGTTTTTT. The variable domain in full, completed from reference TRBV9 and TRBJ1-4, reads DSGVTQTPKHLITATGQRVTLRCSPRSGDLSVYWYQQSLDQGLQFLIQYYNGEERAKGNILERFSAQQFPDLHSELNLSSLELGDSALYFCASSVDQGGANEKLFFGSGTQLSVL.

V gene TRBV7-6 combines with J gene TRBJ2-1; the match to TRBD1 covers 9 bases. Germline CDR1 SGHVS, CDR2 FNYEAQ. Trimming at V came to 3 bases and at J to 6 bases, leaving 6 bases not matched to a gene. The CDR3 contains 15 residues. This CDR3 reads CASSLRMTGGNEQFF. The CDR3, as DNA: TGTGCCAGCAGCTTGAGGATGACAGGGGGCAATGAGCAGTTCTTC.

CDR3 bases: TGTGCCAGCAGTTACTCGGGCGGGGGCGATCAGCCCCAGCATTTT. Residues: CASSYSGGGDQPQHF. The V call is TRBV6-5, the J call TRBJ1-5; D is possibly TRBD1 (6 bases). This CDR3 has 15 residues. Germline-derived CDR1 and CDR2 are MNHEY and SVGAGI. Trimming cost V 0 bases and J 5 bases, with 11 bases left between them.

The table lists this clone with a few counts. This chain joins TRBV19 and TRBJ2-1; TRBD2 agrees at 7 bases. Unmatched junction bases numbered 13, after V lost 0 bases and J lost 8 bases. The germline gives CDR1 LNHDA, CDR2 SQIVND (reference sequence). This CDR3 spans 17 amino acids. DNA for the CDR3: TGTGCCAGTAGTATAGAGGGAGACGGGGGGAGGAGCTATGAGCAGTTCTTC. It encodes CASSIEGDGGRSYEQFF.

The rearrangement joins TRBV11-3 to TRBJ1-4; weak D call: TRBD1 (6 bases). Between the trimmed V and J ends, which lost 0 bases and 3 bases, there was a span of 23 bases. Germline lookup yields CDR1 SGHNT and CDR2 YENEEA. This CDR3 is 20 amino acids long. The CDR3 sequence: CASSLDPRGRPSEANEKLFF. DNA of the CDR3: TGTGCCAGCAGCTTAGATCCCAGGGGCCGTCCCTCGGAGGCTAATGAAAAACTGTTTTTT.

This chain links TRBV19 with TRBJ1-6; the D is unclear. V lost 3 bases and J lost 9, with 12 bases in between. This CDR3 has 14 residues. The germline V gene encodes CDR1 LNHDA and CDR2 SQIVND (reference sequence). Written as DNA, the CDR3 is TGTGCCAGTAGTATTAGAGAGACGGGTTCACCCCTCCACTTT. This encodes CASSIRETGSPLHF.

This clone turned up a few times. J is TRBJ2-1 and V is TRBV27; D possibly corresponds to TRBD2 (5 bases). The germline V and J ends were trimmed by 4 bases and 0 bases, with 13 bases remaining between them. Per germline, CDR1 MNHEY and CDR2 SMNVEV (reference sequence). The CDR3 consists of 16 residues. This CDR3 reads CASSSARAVSYNEQFF. For the CDR3, the DNA is TGTGCCAGCAGTTCCGCTAGAGCGGTCTCCTACAATGAGCAGTTCTTC.